The next 12 T cell receptor beta chains were all read from a single sample in a study of blood T cell repertoires in COVID-19. Here immunoSEQ multiplex PCR was the method, and the copy in TCRdb shows in-frame clones only, minus some. Of more than 150,000 clones listed, roughly 90% were seen once; the top ten hold approximately 3%. Sequencing input: peripheral blood. Receptor source: a man in his 60s with acute or convalescent COVID-19.

In its sample, this clone was seen a few times. The rearrangement uses TRBV3-1 (or the pseudogene TRBV3-2) and TRBJ2-4; 7 bases fit TRBD1. Germline V gene lookup returns CDR1 LGHDT and CDR2 YNNKEL (reference sequence). This CDR3 has 14 residues. The V and J ends lost 3 bases and 6 bases, in that order; junction bases with no gene match: 5. The CDR3 nucleotides are TGTGCCAGCAGCCAGACAAGACAGGGAAACATTCAGTACTTC. It translates to CASSQTRQGNIQYF.

The chain couples TRBV7-2 to TRBJ1-5; D might be TRBD1 (6 bases). Germline CDR1 SGHTA, CDR2 FQGNSA. Trimming removed 6 bases at V and 3 bases at J, with 12 bases between. The CDR3 runs to 14 residues. The CDR3 reads CASSRGQPNQPQHF. Written as DNA, the CDR3 is TGTGCCAGCAGTCGTGGACAGCCCAATCAGCCCCAGCATTTT.

A single count supports this clone. The rearrangement links TRBV19 to TRBJ1-5, with D tentatively TRBD1 (6 bases). V dropped 7 bases and J dropped 5 bases, with 15 bases sitting between them. Germline-derived CDR1 and CDR2 are LNHDA and SQIVND (reference sequence). The CDR3 consists of 14 residues. CDR3 loop: CASMRGQGHQPQHF. CDR3 DNA sequence: TGTGCCAGTATGCGGGGGCAGGGCCATCAGCCCCAGCATTTT.

This CDR3 is CASSISGGDNEQFF. CDR3 nucleotide sequence: TGTGCCAGTAGTATAAGCGGGGGAGACAATGAGCAGTTCTTC. The V call is TRBV19, the J call TRBJ2-1, with TRBD2 matching over 8 bases. Germline V gene sequence: CDR1 LNHDA, CDR2 SQIVND (reference sequence). V shed 2 bases, J shed 5 bases, and the junction held 2 bases outside the gene matches. This CDR3 comprises 14 residues.

The rearrangement links TRBV7-6 to TRBJ1-4; 9 nucleotides line up with TRBD1. V shed 5 bases, J shed 8 bases, and the junction held 6 bases outside the gene matches. Germline V lookup: CDR1 SGHVS, CDR2 FNYEAQ. This CDR3 has 14 residues. CDR3 nucleotide sequence: TGTGCCAGCAGCCCTGGACAGGGGTGGGAAAAACTGTTTTTT. It yields the protein CASSPGQGWEKLFF.

V and J are TRBV27 and TRBJ1-2; 8 nucleotides match TRBD1. The CDR3 is made up of 13 amino acids. Trimming took 5 bases from V and 3 from J; bases not matched to a gene: 2. Germline values: CDR1 MNHEY, CDR2 SMNVEV (reference sequence). CDR3 sequence reads: CASSAGGDYGYTF. The CDR3 bases are TGTGCCAGCAGTGCAGGGGGCGACTATGGCTACACCTTC.

This clone was seen repeatedly, ten times or more. DNA for the CDR3: TGTGCCAGCAGCTTATCTGGGAGAGGCTCCGAGCAGTACTTC. Its protein is CASSLSGRGSEQYF. The J gene is TRBJ2-7, the V gene TRBV7-9; maybe TRBD2 (5 bases). Germline CDR1 and CDR2: SEHNR and FQNEAQ (reference sequence). The CDR3 sequence is 14 residues long. V lost 2 bases and J 6 bases, leaving 14 bases between the germline ends. The full variable domain, with the rest looked up from reference TRBV7-9 and TRBJ2-7, is DTGVSQNPRHKITKRGQNVTFRCDPISEHNRLYWYRQTLGQGPEFLTYFQNEAQLEKSRLLSDRFSAERPKGSFSTLEIQRTEQGDSAMYLCASSLSGRGSEQYFGPGTRLTVT.

The chain couples TRBV2 to TRBJ1-4; D call uncertain. The V and J ends lost 6 bases and 4 bases respectively, with 3 bases between them. Per germline, CDR1 SNHLY and CDR2 FYNNEI. The CDR3 loop spans 11 amino acids. Here the CDR3 DNA reads TGTGCCAGCAGCAATAATGAAAAACTGTTTTTT. Its protein product is CASSNNEKLFF.

This rearrangement joins TRBV9 to TRBJ1-5; 9 positions agree with TRBD1. Germline trimming cut 0 bases from V and 7 bases from J; bases unmatched to any gene: 2. In germline, CDR1 is SGDLS, CDR2 YYNGEE. CDR3 size: 14 residues. CDR3: CASSVGQGGQPQHF. In nucleotides, the CDR3 is TGTGCCAGCAGCGTAGGACAGGGGGGCCAGCCCCAGCATTTT.

V gene TRBV5-4 combines with J gene TRBJ2-1, with a tentative D call TRBD2 (5 bases). V was clipped by 4 bases and J by 7 bases, with 18 bases between them. Germline CDR1 is SGHNT and CDR2 is YYREEE (reference sequence). This CDR3 is built from 15 residues. CDR3 in DNA: TGTGCCAGCAGCAAACCAGCCGCGGGTGGTAATGAGCAGTTCTTC. This gives the protein CASSKPAAGGNEQFF.

The V call is TRBV21-1, the J call TRBJ1-2. TRBV21-1 is annotated as a pseudogene. There are 12 residues in the CDR3. CDR3 bases: TGTGCCAGCACCCCGCGGGACTATGGCTACACCTTC. Protein: CASTPRDYGYTF.

V and J are TRBV30 and TRBJ1-2; D ambiguous. Trimming cost V 5 bases and J 8 bases, with 9 bases left between them. The CDR3 totals 10 residues. Germline CDR1 GTSNPN, CDR2 SVGIG (reference sequence). In nucleotides, the CDR3 is TGTGCCTGGGGAACTCAAGGCTACACCTTC. Amino acids: CAWGTQGYTF.